These 26 T cell receptor beta chains were sequenced from one sample in a study of CD8+ T cells in alopecia areata. The investigators collected lesional scalp punch biopsies and peripheral blood from alopecia areata patients. RNA was isolated and reverse transcribed to cDNA, the sequencing template. This table comes from immunoSEQ multiplex PCR, and its TCRdb copy is limited to in-frame clones, with some not included. Among fewer than 20,000 clones, almost 60% were seen once, and the ten largest hold about 12%. Material: skin. These receptors came from a human donor with alopecia areata.

The sample holds one count of this clone. The rearrangement uses TRBV2 and TRBJ2-6; D ambiguous. The CDR3 runs to 19 residues. Trimming left V 2 bases short and J 0 bases short, with 17 bases between. Per germline, CDR1 SNHLY and CDR2 FYNNEI. The CDR3 sequence is CASSEPEEDPLSGANVLTF. The CDR3 region has the DNA TGTGCCAGCAGTGAACCAGAAGAGGACCCTCTCTCTGGGGCCAACGTCCTGACTTTC. Drawing the rest from reference TRBV2 and TRBJ2-6, the complete variable domain is EPEVTQTPSHQVTQMGQEVILRCVPISNHLYFYWYRQILGQKVEFLVSFYNNEISEKSEIFDDQFSVERPDGSNFTLKIRSTKLEDSAMYFCASSEPEEDPLSGANVLTFGAGSRLTVL.

The rearrangement uses TRBV18 and TRBJ2-5, with D maybe TRBD2 (5 bases). This CDR3 spans 14 amino acids. The V end lost 0 bases, the J end lost 5 bases, and 10 bases lay between the germline ends. Germline V gene lookup returns CDR1 KGHSH and CDR2 LQKENI. CDR3 amino acids: CASSPPARAETQYF. For the CDR3, the DNA is TGTGCCAGCTCACCACCGGCGCGGGCCGAGACCCAGTACTTC.

In its sample, this clone was seen once. The chain has TRBV25-1 and TRBJ2-1, with 8 bases identical to TRBD1. The germline gives CDR1 MGHDK, CDR2 SYGVNS. The CDR3 totals 13 residues. Trimming removed 0 bases from V and 16 bases from J; junction bases left unmatched: 8. The CDR3 DNA sequence: TGTGCCAGCAGTGAATATCAAGGACAGGGCTTTTTCTTC. Its translation: CASSEYQGQGFFF.

The chain links TRBV7-2 to TRBJ2-7; 9 bases are a match to TRBD2. The trim removed 1 base at V and 3 bases at J, leaving 10 bases unmatched. The germline CDR1 and CDR2 sequences are SGHTA and FQGNSA. The CDR3 length is 17 residues. This chain's CDR3 is CASSLEGGGTSFYEQYF. The CDR3 DNA is TGTGCCAGCAGCTTAGAGGGGGGAGGGACTAGCTTCTACGAGCAGTACTTC.

The chain has TRBV7-9 and TRBJ1-2; D possibly corresponds to TRBD1 (6 bases). Germline V gives CDR1 SEHNR, CDR2 FQNEAQ (reference sequence). The V gene lost 5 bases and the J gene lost 10 bases, with 11 bases spanning the gap. The CDR3 is 11 amino acids. The CDR3 coding sequence is TGTGCCAGCAGCCGGGGGCTCGACTACACCTTC. Protein: CASSRGLDYTF.

The chain couples TRBV5-1 to TRBJ1-2; no firm D call. This CDR3 contains 13 residues. CDR1 SGHRS and CDR2 YFSETQ come from the germline V gene. The germline V and J ends were trimmed by 0 bases and 7 bases, with 10 bases remaining between them. In nucleotides, the CDR3 is TGCGCCAGCAGCTTGGCTCGGATGAGTGGCTACACCTTC. Its protein is CASSLARMSGYTF.

The gene calls are TRBV19 and TRBJ1-1; no clear D gene. Between the trimmed V and J ends, which lost 3 bases and 5 bases, there was a span of 10 bases. Germline V lookup: CDR1 LNHDA, CDR2 SQIVND (reference sequence). The CDR3 length is 13 residues. The DNA for the CDR3 is TGTGCCAGTAGTATGGAATGGGTAACTGAAGCTTTCTTT. It specifies CASSMEWVTEAFF.

The rearrangement links TRBV9 to TRBJ2-2, with 7 bases aligning to TRBD2. Germline V CDR1 and CDR2: SGDLS, YYNGEE. There are 19 residues in the CDR3. V shed 4 bases and J 3 bases; nucleotides not matched to a gene: 18. In nucleotides, the CDR3 is TGTGCCAGCAGCCCCCAAAAGGAGGACGGAGGGAGGGACACCGGGGAGCTGTTTTTT. It yields the protein CASSPQKEDGGRDTGELFF.

CDR3 DNA sequence: TGTGCCAGCAGCCAATGGACAGGCGAGCAGTACTTC. This sequence encodes CASSQWTGEQYF. This rearrangement joins TRBV6-6 to TRBJ2-7; 7 bases fit TRBD1. Trimming took 6 bases from V and 6 from J; bases not matched to a gene: 5. The CDR3 loop spans 12 amino acids. Germline V gene data show CDR1 as MNHNY and CDR2 as SVGAGI (reference sequence).

The chain has TRBV5-6 and TRBJ1-1; 11 bases match TRBD1. Germline trimming cut 0 bases from V and 5 bases from J; bases unmatched to any gene: 6. The germline gives CDR1 SGHDT, CDR2 YYEEEE. This CDR3 contains 16 residues. CDR3 nucleotide sequence: TGTGCCAGCAGCTTGGCACCGGGACAGGGGGGGACTGAAGCTTTCTTT. This sequence encodes CASSLAPGQGGTEAFF.

This chain uses TRBV28 with TRBJ2-7, with 7 positions matching TRBD2. Trimming at V came to 5 bases and at J to 5 bases, leaving 9 bases not matched to a gene. Germline V gene sequence: CDR1 MDHEN, CDR2 SYDVKM. CDR3 length equals 14 residues. CDR3 sequence reads: CASSKWTRGDEQYF. CDR3 nucleotides: TGTGCCAGCAGTAAATGGACTCGGGGGGACGAGCAGTACTTC.

This clone has only a few counts. The chain uses TRBV5-1 and TRBJ2-5; TRBD2 is a possible D gene (7 bases). CDR1 is SGHRS and CDR2 is YFSETQ in the germline V gene. This CDR3 comprises 15 residues. Trimming pared 2 bases from V and 0 bases from J, leaving 11 bases between. The CDR3, as DNA: TGCGCCAGCAGCTTACAGGGAGGGGACCAAGAGACCCAGTACTTC. Its translation: CASSLQGGDQETQYF. Complete variable domain (other parts from reference TRBV5-1 and TRBJ2-5): KAGVTQTPRYLIKTRGQQVTLSCSPISGHRSVSWYQQTPGQGLQFLFEYFSETQRNKGNFPGRFSGRQFSNSRSEMNVSTLELGDSALYLCASSLQGGDQETQYFGPGTRLLVL.

J is TRBJ2-1 and V is TRBV5-5; D unclear. V was pared by 0 bases and J by 2 bases, with 9 bases between. CDR3 length: 15 residues. CDR1 is SGHKS, CDR2 YYEKEE, per germline (reference sequence). The CDR3 sequence is CASSLVAQTYNEQFF. In nucleotides, the CDR3 is TGTGCCAGCAGCTTGGTAGCTCAGACCTACAATGAGCAGTTCTTC.

This clone was observed a few times. The rearrangement links TRBV28 to TRBJ2-2, with a weak D call TRBD2 (5 bases). There are 17 residues in the CDR3. Germline assignment: CDR1 MDHEN and CDR2 SYDVKM. V gave up 8 bases and J gave up 6 bases, with 25 bases separating them. CDR3 DNA: TGTGCCAGCCGCCCCGGGGTTTGTAACGGGATGGCCGGGGAGCTGTTTTTT. This codes for CASRPGVCNGMAGELFF.

This clone came up a few times. The J gene is TRBJ2-6, the V gene TRBV7-9; D is undetermined. The V end was cut by 3 bases, the J end by 1 base, with 13 bases between. The V gene's germline CDR1 is SEHNR and CDR2 FQNEAQ (reference sequence). The CDR3 consists of 17 residues. CDR3 sequence reads: CASSLSGRGSGANVLTF. For the CDR3, the DNA is TGTGCCAGCAGCTTGTCTGGCCGCGGTTCTGGGGCCAACGTCCTGACTTTC.

The chain combines TRBV28 with TRBJ1-2, with TRBD1 matching over 8 bases. V was pared by 8 bases and J by 6 bases, with 8 bases of the junction left unmatched. CDR1 and CDR2 (germline): MDHEN, SYDVKM. The CDR3 consists of 13 residues. The CDR3 DNA reads as TGTGCCAGCCTCATAGACAGGGGAGATGGCTACACCTTC. Its translation is CASLIDRGDGYTF.

The chain is built from TRBV6-5 and TRBJ1-4; D is unclear. Trimming left V 2 bases short and J 8 bases short, with 9 bases between. The CDR3 is made up of 13 amino acids. Germline lookup yields CDR1 MNHEY and CDR2 SVGAGI. CDR3 DNA: TGTGCCAGCAGTTACAGTTGGCGGGAAAAACTGTTTTTT. This sequence encodes CASSYSWREKLFF.

This rearrangement joins TRBV5-8 to TRBJ2-7, with 9 bases lining up with TRBD1. The CDR3 is 15 residues long. Per germline, CDR1 SGHTS and CDR2 YDEGEE. V was pared by 4 bases and J by 4 bases, with 9 bases of the junction left unmatched. DNA of the CDR3: TGTGCCAGCAGCCCGCGTGGGGGACAGGGATACGAGCAGTACTTC. As protein: CASSPRGGQGYEQYF.

By share of the sample, this clone is medium-sized (0.01 to 0.1%). The rearrangement links TRBV4-2 to TRBJ1-2, with 9 bases matching TRBD1. Trimming cost V 6 bases and J 8 bases; bases outside gene matches: 10. Germline V gives CDR1 LGHNA, CDR2 YNFKEQ. CDR3 length: 14 residues. CDR3 sequence reads: CASRQRTGEGGYTF. The CDR3 DNA is TGTGCCAGCAGGCAACGGACAGGGGAAGGGGGCTACACCTTC.

The chain links TRBV11-3 to TRBJ2-7; 9 bases line up with TRBD2. This CDR3 has 15 residues. J was trimmed by 0 bases and V by 5 bases; bases with no gene match: 5. The germline V gene encodes CDR1 SGHNT and CDR2 YENEEA. CDR3 sequence: CASSRLAAPSYEQYF. The DNA of the CDR3 is TGTGCCAGCAGCCGACTAGCGGCGCCCTCCTACGAGCAGTACTTC.

V usage is TRBV9 and J usage is TRBJ1-3; D perhaps matches TRBD1 (5 bases). The germline CDR1 and CDR2 sequences are SGDLS and YYNGEE. Trimming stripped 7 bases from V and 0 bases from J, with 11 bases between. This CDR3 region has 14 residues. In nucleotides, the CDR3 is TGTGCCAGCTCCGACAGCACCTCTGGAAACACCATATATTTT. Its translation: CASSDSTSGNTIYF.

The chain links TRBV7-2 to TRBJ2-4; weak D call: TRBD1 (7 bases). Per germline, CDR1 SGHTA and CDR2 FQGNSA. This CDR3 has 16 amino acids. Trimming stripped 2 bases from V and 0 bases from J, with 11 bases between. The DNA of the CDR3 is TGTGCCAGCAGCTTATGGAGGGGGCTAGCCAAAAACATTCAGTACTTC. Translating gives CASSLWRGLAKNIQYF.

This clone turned up a few times. The gene calls are TRBV5-1 and TRBJ2-3; D is unclear. The CDR3 contains 15 residues. V gave up 0 bases and J gave up 2 bases, with 10 bases separating them. Per the germline V gene, CDR1 is SGHRS and CDR2 is YFSETQ. The DNA of the CDR3 is TGCGCCAGCAGCTTGGCCCAGGTACCCACAGATACGCAGTATTTT. Translation gives CASSLAQVPTDTQYF.

A few counts support this clone. The chain recombines TRBV6-1 with TRBJ2-6; perhaps TRBD1 as D (6 bases). This CDR3 is 15 amino acids long. Germline CDR1 MNHNS, CDR2 SASEGT. Between the trimmed V and J ends, which lost 5 bases and 1 base, there was a span of 9 bases. CDR3 nucleotides: TGTGCCAGCAGTTGGGGACAATCTGGGGCCAACGTCCTGACTTTC. Encoded protein: CASSWGQSGANVLTF.

The chain joins TRBV28 to TRBJ2-7, with D perhaps TRBD2 (6 bases). The germline V gene encodes CDR1 MDHEN and CDR2 SYDVKM. Trimming shortened V by 5 bases and J by 4 bases, and 12 bases separated the two germline ends. The CDR3 has 13 amino acids. The CDR3 spells CASSLGTLYEQYF. The CDR3 DNA reads TGTGCCAGCAGTCTCGGGACTTTATACGAGCAGTACTTC.

There are a few counts of this clone. The J gene is TRBJ2-3, the V gene TRBV5-1, with 7 bases that match TRBD2. In germline, CDR1 is SGHRS, CDR2 YFSETQ. V shed 8 bases, J shed 2 bases, and the junction held 8 bases outside the gene matches. The CDR3 contains 14 residues. CDR3 DNA: TGCGCCAGTTCAGCGGGGACCCCCACAGATACGCAGTATTTT. It specifies CASSAGTPTDTQYF.